Shown below are 4 T cell receptor beta chains from a single sample sequenced in a study of cytomegalovirus exposure and HLA in healthy donors. PCR was performed using 60 Vbeta and 13 Jbeta primers. Sequencing was performed with immunoSEQ multiplex PCR; in TCRdb, only in-frame clones are kept and a portion is missing. The sample yields about 52,000 clones, of which the top ten take up 9.5% to 11%. Sequencing was carried out using PBMCs. The receptors derive from a woman in her fifties or sixties in good health and CMV-seropositive.

The gene calls are TRBV7-8 and TRBJ2-1; 7 bases map to TRBD1. Germline CDR1 reads SGHVS; CDR2 reads FQNEAQ. The CDR3 has 14 residues. The V and J ends lost 5 bases and 7 bases, in that order; junction bases with no gene match: 8. CDR3 residues: CASSVTGNINEQFF. CDR3 DNA sequence: TGTGCCAGCAGCGTGACAGGGAACATAAATGAGCAGTTCTTC.

This chain uses TRBV19 with TRBJ2-2, with 7 positions matching TRBD1. Germline CDR1 is LNHDA and CDR2 is SQIVND (reference sequence). The V and J ends lost 2 bases and 4 bases, in that order; junction bases with no gene match: 7. This CDR3 spans 16 amino acids. CDR3 DNA sequence: TGTGCCAGTAGTATATTAGGACAGGCCGGCACCGGGGAGCTGTTTTTT. This codes for CASSILGQAGTGELFF. Full variable domain (rest looked up from reference TRBV19 and TRBJ2-2): DGGITQSPKYLFRKEGQNVTLSCEQNLNHDAMYWYRQDPGQGLRLIYYSQIVNDFQKGDIAEGYSVSREKKESFPLTVTSAQKNPTAFYLCASSILGQAGTGELFFGEGSRLTVL.

V and J are TRBV6-5 and TRBJ1-1; D is uncertain. The V end lost 4 bases, the J end lost 8 bases, and 11 bases lay between the germline ends. This CDR3 has 12 residues. Germline V CDR1 and CDR2: MNHEY, SVGAGI. The CDR3 spells CASSSGLSEAFF. The CDR3 nucleotides read TGTGCCAGCAGTTCGGGTCTATCGGAAGCTTTCTTT.

The gene calls are TRBV21-1 and TRBJ2-7; the D call in the table, TRBD2, was not verified against the DNA. TRBV21-1 is a pseudogene locus. There are 15 residues in the CDR3. In DNA, the CDR3 is TGTGCCAGCAGCAAAGCGCGTCCAGGGAGGGTCGAGCAGTACTTC. Its protein product is CASSKARPGRVEQYF.